Below, one T cell receptor beta chain is given with its context. Its antigen is unknown. The data belong to a study of blood T cells in healthy people across ages. Study-level results: Measured against age, TCR beta diversity per million T cells decreased in a roughly linear manner. Long-lived donors carried more naive CD4+ cells and greater diversity than aged donors.

A second PCR, run for roughly 7 to 12 cycles, used a sample-barcoded 5' primer plus a J-beta primer mix. Carrying 12 random nucleotides, a template-switch adaptor labeled each individual cDNA molecule. Each CDR3 protein gets one entry after TCRdb re-called the 5' RACE reads with MiXCR. The sample lists under 850,000 distinct CDR3 sequences; about 34% were seen once. Around 10 milliliters of peripheral blood were drawn from each donor. In germline, CDR1 is SGHRS, CDR2 YFSETQ. The CDR3 is made up of 12 amino acids. V was shortened by 0 bases and J by 7 bases, with 8 bases between the two germline ends. V usage is TRBV5-1 and J usage is TRBJ2-7, with D possibly being TRBD2 (5 bases). This receptor was taken from a man between 18 and 35 years old in good health. Sequenced sample: blood. The CDR3 region has the DNA TGCGCCAGCAGCTTGGGAACTAGGGAGCAGTACTTC. It translates to CASSLGTREQYF. Based on the CDR3 plus reference TRBV5-1 and TRBJ2-7, the full variable domain is KAGVTQTPRYLIKTRGQQVTLSCSPISGHRSVSWYQQTPGQGLQFLFEYFSETQRNKGNFPGRFSGRQFSNSRSEMNVSTLELGDSALYLCASSLGTREQYFGPGTRLTVT.